This T cell receptor beta chain originates from a study of cytomegalovirus exposure and HLA in healthy donors (dated by TCRdb to the late 2010s). In the study overall: According to an earlier analysis of several hundred of the donors, about 179 million T cells yielded approximately 120 million unique TCR beta sequences and 276 Gb of sequence data. Roughly 300 gigabases of sequencing data and around 80 million unique TCR sequences made up an early release that covered roughly 670 HLA-typed donors. The genetic ancestry cluster associated with self-reported Caucasian donors included 80% to 90% of the 398 genotyped donors. The aim of the study was to test whether cataloging public T cell receptors could identify signatures of past pathogen exposure. The study profiled the T cell repertoires of 500 to 800 subjects by immunosequencing and related them to cytomegalovirus serostatus. Besides the first cohort of some 670 subjects, a separate validation cohort made up of 120 different subjects was used. To predict cytomegalovirus infection status, the study brought together high-throughput TCR immunosequencing, statistical association of individual TCRs with disease status, and machine learning. In a later analysis, previously published TCR beta repertoires from about 640 donors were re-analyzed and high-resolution HLA genotyping was added so that TCR occurrence patterns could be studied. Rather than drawing on any new phenotypic data, the later analysis identified candidate immune exposures from TCR beta sequences and the way those sequences occurred across donors. An earlier analysis of more than 450 of the donors used high-throughput TCR beta sequencing to judge whether each TCR beta V gene segment behaved as functional or pseudogenic. Alongside the repertoire data, information on donor age, sex, ethnicity and CMV serostatus was compiled. Genome-wide SNP genotypes for about 55% of the roughly 670 donors were used in a later genetic analysis, which treated that subset as a discovery cohort. Every repertoire in the discovery cohort had been generated on one and the same sequencing platform. Class I and class II HLA loci were covered by the typing at four-digit resolution. Typing coverage varied by locus: about 629-630 donors for A, B, C, DRB1 and DQB1; under 550 for DQA1; approximately 610 for DPA1; approximately 470 for DPB1. Roughly 5 DR-DQ haplotypes were treated as single units for association and clustering because of strong linkage in the cohort. Among around 400 genotyped donors of the cohort, an average of about 220,000 unique TCR beta nucleotide sequences was sequenced per donor, of which roughly 18% were non-productive. What the authors observed across the whole study: Correlated functional status among segregating V segments might reflect linkage disequilibrium, but an unknown experimental factor could not be ruled out. A further reported finding was that TCR beta sequences accurately predicted the HLA-A and HLA-B alleles for most subjects in the first cohort. The sequencing pipeline was judged likely to have produced a cluster of highly shared sequence variants as a technical artifact. According to a later genetic analysis, donors in an Asian-associated ancestry cluster had fewer N-insertions in productive TCRs than the roughly 700-donor mean. Only TCR beta chains were sequenced in this cohort, and the absence of alpha or paired-chain data limited detectable features. Because counts were too low, about 15 rarely observed V segments, including chromosome 9 orphons, were left out of the earlier analysis of approximately 580 of the donors. In a later genetic analysis, a missense DCLRE1C variant was associated with V-gene and J-gene trimming of TCR beta chains, and the association was replicated in an independent cohort. The study listed approximately 150 TCR beta chains as associated with cytomegalovirus. According to a later analysis, parvovirus B19, influenza, CMV and Epstein-Barr virus appeared linked to several top co-occurrence clusters. It was suggested by the authors that the approach could potentially be generalized to other disease states and immunological phenotypes. Assigning TCR associations to individual alleles was difficult when HLA alleles, especially DR and DQ, strongly co-occurred. In a later analysis, TCR association rates were found to vary across HLA loci, with the most associated TCRs seen for DRB1 alleles and the fewest for HLA-C alleles. In a later analysis, 15,000 to 20,000 TCR beta sequences were associated with specific HLA alleles at a false discovery rate of 0.05. A few of the identified cytomegalovirus-associated TCR beta chains were confirmed in vitro to be specific for cytomegalovirus antigens. Some IMGT-functional V segments, including TRBV6-2 and TRBV6-3, could not be told apart with the 87-base-pair reads, so those segments were excluded. For the cohort, immune exposure information was limited to CMV serostatus. The classifier was reported to diagnose cytomegalovirus status with high specificity and sensitivity in both the original and validation cohorts. Because some donors lacked HLA typing at each locus, the association tests relied only on the typed subset. Presence/absence analyses assumed roughly uniform sequencing depth across donors, an assumption that may not hold. Broadly in line with IMGT annotations, most TCR beta V segments showed up in productive rearrangements about 90% or about 30% of the time in an earlier analysis of roughly 590 of the donors. According to a later analysis, most CMV-associated TCR beta chains appeared to be HLA-restricted, and the HLA associations seemed to be driven largely by CMV exposure. In a later analysis, HLA-associated TCR beta chains were found to be more clonally expanded and to have lower generation probabilities than equally common non-associated chains. Across donors, most TCR sequences were observed very rarely, whereas some public TCRs were present in many individuals.

The CDR3 covers 12 residues, taking in both the cysteine and the phenylalanine. The kept DNA is CDR3 alone, 36 bases in frame from the first base. CDR1 GTSNPN and CDR2 SVGIG are derived from the germline V gene (reference sequence). As concerns this clone: Its antigen is currently not known. Mismatch with germline at one junction end may stem from a read error.

The cohort comprised some 700 healthy bone marrow donors. At the time of sampling, all cohort members were nominally healthy, though unrecorded immune exposures were likely present. The donor tested CMV seropositive and was one of the 289 seropositive cohort members. Every donor gave a peripheral blood sample, and the peripheral blood mononuclear cells from that sample were used for TCR beta sequencing. The Qiagen DNeasy Blood Extraction Kit was used to extract genomic DNA from the blood cell samples. The protocol used for the library was the immunoSEQ multiplex PCR assay. The multiplex PCR relied on a mix of 60 forward primers for TCR Vbeta segments and 13 reverse primers for TCR Jbeta segments. A multiplex PCR assay on genomic DNA amplified the CDR3 region of rearranged TCR beta genes. Amplified TCR beta libraries were sequenced as 87-base-pair reads on the Illumina HiSeq System. The authors' pipeline ran thus. A later analysis counted some 80 million unique TCR beta chains across the 640 or so repertoires, and roughly 11 million of these chains were shared by at least two donors. To remove PCR and sequencing errors, raw reads were error-corrected and collapsed into unique sequences using a nearest-neighbor algorithm that merged closely related sequences. V, D and J gene segments were assigned by aligning CDR3 sequences to IMGT reference sequences. For a sequence to be retained, a match of at least six nucleotides was required to both a V gene segment and a J gene segment. Rearrangements were classified as productive when the CDR3 lacked stop codons and remained in frame with V and J, and all other rearrangements were classified as non-productive. Following IMGT convention, CDR3 was defined as the stretch from the second conserved V-encoded cysteine up to the conserved J-encoded phenylalanine. In an earlier analysis of roughly 580 of the donors, sequences lacking an unambiguous match to a single V gene segment were excluded. An earlier analysis of approximately 590 of the donors called V segments functional above 56.7% productive rearrangements and segregating when the between-donor standard deviation exceeded 5%. A statistical classification framework was built to diagnose cytomegalovirus status from the catalog of TCR beta chain sequences. In a later analysis, V and J genes were assigned by comparing TCR nucleotide sequences against IMGT/GENE-DB human TR gene sequences. The TCRdist pipeline was used in a later analysis to assign CDR3 sequences and most-parsimonious VDJ recombination scenarios. A later analysis defined each TCR beta chain by its CDR3 amino acid sequence plus V-gene family, and excluded reads lacking a unique V-gene family. As a way to deal with suspected cross-contamination and a sequencing artifact, a later analysis dropped under 600 nucleotide sequences that were highly shared and had low generation probability. In a later analysis, a clonal expansion index for each public chain was calculated from normalized within-repertoire ranks of inferred template counts. Generation probabilities in a later analysis came from a VDJ recombination model fitted to out-of-frame rearrangements, and those results were checked against IGoR. A later analysis scored TCR-TCR, TCR-HLA and TCR-CMV co-occurrence with hypergeometric tests, applying a repertoire-size bias correction to TCR pairs. In a later analysis, false discovery rates were estimated by permuting HLA or CMV assignments 20 times. In a later analysis, co-occurring TCRs were grouped using DBSCAN, with TCRdist sequence similarity added in when clustering inside HLA-allele-positive subsets. For co-occurrence clustering, repertoires with fewer than 30,000 or more than 120,000 public chains were excluded, along with a handful of repertoires with anomalous nucleotide sharing. The source is immuneACCESS, and TCRdb retained only in-frame sequences with V and J called. Part of the clones is not carried over; for the studies checked, unresolved V genes explain less than half of this, and the remainder is unexplained. V, J and clone size reflect that table, while D and trimming were determined from the DNA. This sample is represented by 100,000 or so clones; about two thirds of them were singletons. The leading ten clones occupy around 5.5% of the sample.

The chain is made from TRBV30 and TRBJ2-7; 7 bases in the middle match TRBD2. Sequenced input: PBMCs. The source of this sequence is a woman aged 30 to 39 in good health and CMV-seropositive. The sequenced DNA is TGTGCCTGGGGGGGAGGGCCGTACGAGCAGTGCTTC. Translated, this gives CAWGGGPYEQCF.